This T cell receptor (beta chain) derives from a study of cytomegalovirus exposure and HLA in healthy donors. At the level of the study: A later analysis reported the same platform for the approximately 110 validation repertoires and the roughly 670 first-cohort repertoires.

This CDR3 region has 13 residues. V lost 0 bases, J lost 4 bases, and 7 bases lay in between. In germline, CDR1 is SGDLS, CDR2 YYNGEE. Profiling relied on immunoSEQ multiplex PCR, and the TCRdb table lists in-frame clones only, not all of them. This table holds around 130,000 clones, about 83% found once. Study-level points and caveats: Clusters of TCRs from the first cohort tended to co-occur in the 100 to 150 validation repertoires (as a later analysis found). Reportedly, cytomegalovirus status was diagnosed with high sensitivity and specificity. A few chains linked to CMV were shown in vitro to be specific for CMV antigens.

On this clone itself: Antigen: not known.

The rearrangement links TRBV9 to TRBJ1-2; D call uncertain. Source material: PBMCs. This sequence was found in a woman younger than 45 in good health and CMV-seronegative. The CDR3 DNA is TGTGCCAGCAGCGTAGAAGGGAGCTATGGCTACACCTTC. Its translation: CASSVEGSYGYTF.